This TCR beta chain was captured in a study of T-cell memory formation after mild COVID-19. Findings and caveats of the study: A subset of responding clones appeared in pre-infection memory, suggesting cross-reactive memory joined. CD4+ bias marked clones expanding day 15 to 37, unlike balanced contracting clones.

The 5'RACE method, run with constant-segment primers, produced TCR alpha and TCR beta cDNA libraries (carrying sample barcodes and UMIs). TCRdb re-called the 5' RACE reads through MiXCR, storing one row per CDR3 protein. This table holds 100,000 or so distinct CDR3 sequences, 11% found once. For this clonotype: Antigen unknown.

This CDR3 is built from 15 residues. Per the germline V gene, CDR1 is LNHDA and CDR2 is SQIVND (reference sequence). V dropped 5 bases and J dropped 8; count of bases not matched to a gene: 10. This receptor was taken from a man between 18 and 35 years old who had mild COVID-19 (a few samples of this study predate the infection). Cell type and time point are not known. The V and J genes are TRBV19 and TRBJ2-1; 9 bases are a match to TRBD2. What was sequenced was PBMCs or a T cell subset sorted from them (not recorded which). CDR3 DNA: TGTGCCAGTAGTCCCCAGAGTAGCGGGGGCTATGAGCAGTTCTTC. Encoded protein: CASSPQSSGGYEQFF.